The following is a T cell receptor beta chain sequence with its context. No antigen is known for it. TCRdb keeps only in-frame clones here, not all; method: immunoSEQ multiplex PCR. The repertoire holds roughly 100,000 clones, approximately 78% seen once, with around 0.97% in the top ten. CDR3 length: 12 residues. V lost 4 bases, J lost 8 bases, and 11 bases lay in between. Germline lookup yields CDR1 SQVTM and CDR2 ANQGSEA. The sample belongs to a study of T cell clones after liver transplantation. Study as a whole: Until 12-24 months post-transplant, subjects got standard immunosuppression and no induction.

Findings of the study overall: A larger donor-reactive than third-party decline suggested partial antigen-specific deletion.

V gene TRBV29-1 combines with J gene TRBJ1-4; D gene unclear. The input for sequencing was CD4+ T cells from blood, taken before liver transplant. The clonotype comes from a human donor who received a liver transplant. The CDR3 is CSVGAGREKLFF. In nucleotides, the CDR3 is TGCAGCGTTGGGGCAGGAAGGGAAAAACTGTTTTTT.